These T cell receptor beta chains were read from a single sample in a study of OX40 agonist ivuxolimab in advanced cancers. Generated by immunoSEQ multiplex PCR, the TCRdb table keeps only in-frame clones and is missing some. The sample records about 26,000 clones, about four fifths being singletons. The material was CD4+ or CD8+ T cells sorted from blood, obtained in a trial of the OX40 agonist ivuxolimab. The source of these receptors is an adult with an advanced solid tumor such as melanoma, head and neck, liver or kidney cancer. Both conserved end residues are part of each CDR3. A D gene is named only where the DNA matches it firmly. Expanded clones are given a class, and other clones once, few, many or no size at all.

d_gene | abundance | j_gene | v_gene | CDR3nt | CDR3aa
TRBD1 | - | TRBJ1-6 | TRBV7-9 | TGTGCCAGCAGCTTAGTGCAGGGGGTCGGTTCACCCCTCCACTTT | CASSLVQGVGSPLHF
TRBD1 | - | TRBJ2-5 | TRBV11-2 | TGTGCCAGCAGCTCGCGGACAGGGCAAGAGACCCAGTACTTC | CASSSRTGQETQYF
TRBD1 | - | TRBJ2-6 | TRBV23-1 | TGCGCCAGCAGTCAACAGACAGGGAGTGGGGCCAACGTCCTGACTTTC | CASSQQTGSGANVLTF
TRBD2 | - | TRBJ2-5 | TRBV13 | TGTGCCAGCAGCTTAGTATCGACTAGCGGGGGCCCCCGGGAGACCCAGTACTTC | CASSLVSTSGGPRETQYF
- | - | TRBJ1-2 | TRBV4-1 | TGCGCCAGCAGCCCGGGGGGCAGCACGACGGCATATTATGGCTACACCTTC | CASSPGGSTTAYYGYTF
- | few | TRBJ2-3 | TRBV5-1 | TGCGCCAGCAGCTTGGCCGTCAGGACCTCCACAGATACGCAGTATTTT | CASSLAVRTSTDTQYF
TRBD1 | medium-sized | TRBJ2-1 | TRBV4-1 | TGCGCCAGCAGCCAGGGGTGGACAGGGTATGAGCAGTTCTTC | CASSQGWTGYEQFF
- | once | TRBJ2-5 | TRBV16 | TGTGCCAGCAGCCATGGGGGGGGCCCACAAGAGACCCAGTACTTC | CASSHGGGPQETQYF
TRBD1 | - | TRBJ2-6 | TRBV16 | TGTGCCAGCAGCCAATATGGGGACAGGGGCTCTGGGGCCAACGTCCTGACTTTC | CASSQYGDRGSGANVLTF
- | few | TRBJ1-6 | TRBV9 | TGTGCCAGCAGCAACGACAGGTCTGGATCACCCCTCCACTTT | CASSNDRSGSPLHF
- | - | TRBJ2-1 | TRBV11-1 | TGTGCCAGCAGCTCCCGGGACTTCATGCACAATGAGCAGTTCTTC | CASSSRDFMHNEQFF
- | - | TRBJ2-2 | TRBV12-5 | TGTGCTAGTGGTCCCCCCGGACGGATTAACGGGGAGCTGTTTTTT | CASGPPGRINGELFF
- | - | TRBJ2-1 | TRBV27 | TGTGCCAGCAGTTTAGTCCGGGACTGGGGCGACGATGAGCAGTTCTTC | CASSLVRDWGDDEQFF
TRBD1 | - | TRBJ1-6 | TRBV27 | TGTGCCAGCGCCGGTAGGGGGCTTAATTCACCCCTCCACTTT | CASAGRGLNSPLHF
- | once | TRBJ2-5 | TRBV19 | TGTGCCAGTAGTCGTCGTTGGGGCAGCCAAGAGACCCAGTACTTC | CASSRRWGSQETQYF
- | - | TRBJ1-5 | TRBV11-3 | TGTGCCAGCATCGCCCGGGGAACTCTGCCCCACAATCAGCCCCAGCATTTT | CASIARGTLPHNQPQHF